This T cell receptor (beta chain) stems from a study of T cells in Graves' hyperthyroidism and ophthalmopathy. About this clonotype: The antigen is unknown.

Amplification yielded TCR beta CDR3 regions, with RNA transcripts as the source. The TCR CDR3 first-round RT-PCR relied on the HTBI primer set. MiXCR, applied by TCRdb to the multiplex PCR reads, yields one record per CDR3 protein. Seen here are 700,000 to 850,000 distinct CDR3 sequences, 30% to 40% observed once, and the top ten hold around 31%. Study observations and caveats: Ophthalmopathy onset followed model prediction by a median about 6.5 months.

Germline V gene data show CDR1 as SGHTA and CDR2 as FQGNSA. The CDR3 is made up of 16 amino acids. V lost 2 bases, J lost 1 base, and 9 bases lay in between. The receptor was isolated from a woman between 35 and 50 years old with Graves' hyperthyroidism. V is TRBV7-2 and J is TRBJ2-6; TRBD2 might be the D (5 bases). The sequenced material came from blood. The CDR3 region has the DNA TGTGCCAGCAGCTTACGGGGAGCTTCTGGGGCCAACGTCCTGACTTTC. Amino acid sequence: CASSLRGASGANVLTF. Filled out from reference TRBV7-2 and TRBJ2-6, the complete variable domain reads GAGVSQSPSNKVTEKGKDVELRCDPISGHTALYWYRQSLGQGLEFLIYFQGNSAPDKSGLPSDRFSAERTGGSVSTLTIQRTQQEDSAVYLCASSLRGASGANVLTFGAGSRLTVL.